This TCR beta chain was found in a study of regulatory T cells in long-lasting Graves disease. This clonotype came up a few times. Its matching antigen is unknown. The study's findings and limits: Persistent patients shared fewer than 3,500 public clonotypes among themselves. Newly diagnosed patients shared fewer, at around 970.

Sample time point: newly diagnosed GD, antithyroid drugs for less than 3 months. The authors made the TCR library using RNA they extracted from PBMCs. The CDR3 length is 15 residues. CDR1 LNHDA and CDR2 SQIVND come from the germline V gene (reference sequence). With V trimmed by 5 bases and J by 7 bases, 12 bases remained unmatched. Arm-PCR of CDR3 regions and iRepertoire HTBI primers were the basis on which TCR beta libraries were built. Original handling: Samples jointly harbored 60 or so TRBV and about 13 TRBJ segments. TCRdb re-analysed the multiplex PCR reads in MiXCR, keeping a single row per CDR3 protein. The V and J calls were determined by TCRdb, not by the authors. The repertoire holds about 240,000 distinct CDR3 sequences, with 20% as singletons.

Specimen: peripheral blood mononuclear cells (PBMCs), collected at new diagnosis, from a patient treated with antithyroid drugs. The genes are TRBV19 and TRBJ2-3; 7 nucleotides match TRBD1. The receptor comes from a female donor with Graves disease. The CDR3 DNA sequence: TGTGCCAGTAGTGCCGGGACAGCCCGTCCCCATACGCAGTATTTT. This encodes CASSAGTARPHTQYF.